Each of the 7 T cell receptor beta chains below was sequenced from the same sample in a study of vaccination and CD4 T cells after COVID-19. The time point was: late sampling 161 to 241 days after vaccination in three convalescent patients. Noted treatment: roughly 10-day PBMC culture with coronavirus spike peptide pools or control peptides (ViraFEST assay). These TCRs' antigens remain unknown. Sequenced with the Oncomine TCR Beta short-read assay was DNA taken from cultured CD4+ T cells. TCRdb reprocessed the PCR reads with MiXCR, giving one entry per CDR3 protein. The data show 20,000 to 25,000 distinct CDR3 sequences, with more than 45% seen just once and about 13% held by the top ten. The source material was CD4+ T cells from blood, cultured in vitro, sampled about 7 months after SARS-CoV-2 vaccination. The receptors stem from a human donor who had recovered from COVID-19.

This rearrangement joins TRBV12-3 or TRBV12-4 to TRBJ1-2, with a tentative D call TRBD1 (5 bases). V was cut by 6 bases and J by 3 bases, with 11 bases left in between. The length of the CDR3 is 13 residues. The CDR3 loop is CASSTQVYYGYTF. The CDR3 coding sequence is TGTGCCAGCAGCACACAGGTTTACTATGGCTACACCTTC.

The sample holds one count of this clonotype. The chain uses TRBV5-1 and TRBJ2-3; D uncertain. Trimming took off 1 base at V and 1 base at J, with 4 bases between the two ends. Germline V gene sequence: CDR1 SGHRS, CDR2 YFSETQ. CDR3 length equals 13 residues. This CDR3 reads CASSLLGTDTQYF. As DNA, the CDR3 is TGCGCCAGCAGCTTGTTGGGCACAGATACGCAGTATTTT.

This clonotype was recorded only once. The chain has TRBV4-1 and TRBJ1-1; D gene uncertain. V dropped 4 bases and J dropped 10 bases, with 16 bases sitting between them. Germline lookup yields CDR1 MGHRA and CDR2 YSYEKL. This CDR3 comprises 13 residues. As DNA, the CDR3 is TGCGCCAGCAGCCCTAAAATTCCGGTCGTAGCTTTCTTT. It is translated as CASSPKIPVVAFF.

The J gene is TRBJ2-7, the V gene TRBV6-1; 9 nucleotides line up with TRBD1. The V gene end was trimmed by 6 bases and the J gene end by 0 bases; junction bases not matched to a gene: 3. This CDR3 contains 14 residues. CDR1 is MNHNS and CDR2 is SASEGT in the germline V gene. The CDR3 DNA is TGTGCCAGCAGCCGGGACAGGGTCTCCTACGAGCAGTACTTC. Protein sequence: CASSRDRVSYEQYF.

This clonotype was seen only a few times. The rearrangement uses TRBV20-1 and TRBJ2-7, with D hard to call. Germline lookup yields CDR1 DFQATT and CDR2 SNEGSKA (reference sequence). The CDR3 sequence is 15 residues long. Trimming removed 0 bases from V and 1 base from J, with 13 bases in between. The CDR3 loop reads CSARDVMYLSYEQYF. The CDR3 bases are TGCAGTGCTAGAGATGTTATGTACTTGTCCTACGAGCAGTACTTC.

This chain links TRBV20-1 with TRBJ1-6; D is uncertain. Trimming pared 3 bases from V and 7 bases from J, leaving 10 bases between. The CDR3 extends over 13 amino acids. Germline loops: CDR1 DFQATT, CDR2 SNEGSKA (reference sequence). The CDR3 sequence is CSARHGRNSPLHF. In nucleotides, the CDR3 is TGCAGTGCTAGGCACGGGAGGAATTCACCCCTCCACTTT.

This rearrangement joins TRBV19 to TRBJ2-5, with D perhaps matching TRBD1 or TRBD2 (5 bases each). V was pared by 3 bases and J by 0 bases, with 14 bases between. The CDR3 runs to 16 residues. Germline lookup yields CDR1 LNHDA and CDR2 SQIVND (reference sequence). CDR3 sequence (DNA): TGTGCCAGTAGTATCTTCTGGGGGTTGAACCAAGAGACCCAGTACTTC. Its translation: CASSIFWGLNQETQYF.